This entry features one TCR beta chain sequence. What it binds is unknown. Germline CDR1 reads SGHRS; CDR2 reads YFSETQ. V lost 6 bases to trimming and J lost 0 bases; unmatched junction nucleotides: 3. The CDR3 has 15 amino acids. This specimen belongs to a study of T-cell reconstitution after alpha-beta-depleted transplantation in children. A library of TCRbeta sequences, prepared with unique molecular identifiers, was generated. In TCRdb, the PCR reads were re-called with MiXCR into one record per CDR3 protein. Seen here are 670,000 or so distinct CDR3 sequences, about 12% observed once, and the top ten hold about 0.77%. Findings of the study overall: Counts and diversity of T cells one year after transplant came mostly from newly produced T cells.

This receptor was obtained from a girl aged 2-9 years with congenital amegakaryocytic thrombocytopenia, due to receive a stem cell transplant. The sequencing here drew on PBMCs, taken before TCRalphabeta/CD19-depleted stem cell transplant. The gene calls are TRBV5-1 and TRBJ2-2; 9 bases are shared with TRBD2. The CDR3 region is CASTLAGANTGELFF. The CDR3 DNA follows: TGCGCCAGCACCTTAGCGGGAGCGAACACCGGGGAGCTGTTTTTT.